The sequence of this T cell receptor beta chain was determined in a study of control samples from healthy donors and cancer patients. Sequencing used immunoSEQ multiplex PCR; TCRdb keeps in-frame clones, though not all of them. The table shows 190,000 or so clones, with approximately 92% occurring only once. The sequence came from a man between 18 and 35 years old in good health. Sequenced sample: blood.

CDR3 nucleotides: TGCGCCAGCAGCTCGGACAGGACCGCCCCCACAGATACGCAGTATTTT. It specifies CASSSDRTAPTDTQYF. The chain joins TRBV5-1 to TRBJ2-3, with TRBD1 matching 7 bases. Germline assignment: CDR1 SGHRS and CDR2 YFSETQ. Trimming cost V 3 bases and J 2 bases; bases outside gene matches: 9. The CDR3 sequence is 16 residues long.